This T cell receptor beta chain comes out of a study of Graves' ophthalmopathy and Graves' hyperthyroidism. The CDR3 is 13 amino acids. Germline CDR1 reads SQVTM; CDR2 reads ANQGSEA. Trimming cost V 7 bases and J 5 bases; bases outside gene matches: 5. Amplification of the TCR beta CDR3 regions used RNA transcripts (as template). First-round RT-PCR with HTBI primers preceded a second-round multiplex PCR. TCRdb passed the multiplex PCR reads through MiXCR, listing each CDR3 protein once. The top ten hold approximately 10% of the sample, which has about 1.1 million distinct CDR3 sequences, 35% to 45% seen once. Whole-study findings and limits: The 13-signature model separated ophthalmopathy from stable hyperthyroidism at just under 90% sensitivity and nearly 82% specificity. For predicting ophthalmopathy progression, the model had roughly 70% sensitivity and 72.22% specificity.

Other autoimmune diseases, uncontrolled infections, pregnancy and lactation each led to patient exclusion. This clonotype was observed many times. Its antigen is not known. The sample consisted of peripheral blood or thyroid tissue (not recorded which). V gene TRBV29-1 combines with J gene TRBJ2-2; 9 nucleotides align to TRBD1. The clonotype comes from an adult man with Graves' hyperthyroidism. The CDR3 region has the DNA TGCAGCGCCCGGGACAGGGAGACCGGGGAGCTGTTTTTT. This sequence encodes CSARDRETGELFF.